This TCR beta chain was captured in a study of cytomegalovirus exposure and HLA in healthy donors. J lost 4 bases, V lost 0 bases, and 14 bases had no gene match. Per the germline V gene, CDR1 is MNHEY and CDR2 is SMNVEV (reference sequence). The CDR3 loop spans 19 amino acids. In regard to this clone: Its specificity is unknown.

Study outcomes and limitations: In vitro checks showed that a few CMV-associated chains really do target CMV antigens. Within a later analysis, the majority of CMV-associated TCR beta chains appeared HLA-restricted.

Primers included in the PCR were 60 Vbeta and 13 Jbeta primers. Using immunoSEQ multiplex PCR, the repertoire was profiled, and TCRdb retains in-frame clones only, with some absent. Of 120,000 or so clones detected, less than 85% appear once; the ten largest clones hold about an eighth. The clonotype was recovered from a man aged 25 to 45 in good health and CMV-seropositive. The chain couples TRBV27 to TRBJ2-3, with TRBD2 matching over 9 bases. Sequencing input: PBMCs. DNA of the CDR3: TGTGCCAGCAGTTTATCTACCTCCCATGCGGGGGGGCCGGCAGATACGCAGTATTTT. Translation: CASSLSTSHAGGPADTQYF.